This T cell receptor (beta chain) was recorded in a study of cytomegalovirus exposure and HLA in healthy donors. Turning to the study itself: Both the approximately 120 validation repertoires and the approximately 700 first-cohort repertoires used the same platform, as reported by a later analysis. General study points: Among TCR beta chains, those listed as cytomegalovirus-associated numbered over 150. It was reported that the classifier diagnosed cytomegalovirus status with high specificity and sensitivity in both the original and validation cohorts.

Note on this clone: Its cognate antigen is unknown.

Unmatched junction bases numbered 21, after V lost 3 bases and J lost 5 bases. CDR1 and CDR2 from the germline V gene are SNHLY and FYNNEI. The CDR3 contains 19 residues. Generated by immunoSEQ multiplex PCR, the TCRdb table keeps only in-frame clones and is missing some. The sample carries some 140,000 clones, about 87% recorded once. This clonotype was sampled from a woman aged 25-40 years in good health and CMV-seropositive. The chain is built from TRBV2 and TRBJ1-1; 7 bases fit TRBD1. Sequenced: PBMCs. CDR3 sequence (DNA): TGTGCCAGCAGTGACCCCCTCCGGGACAGTGACGACGTGGGGACTGAAGCTTTCTTT. Encoded protein: CASSDPLRDSDDVGTEAFF.